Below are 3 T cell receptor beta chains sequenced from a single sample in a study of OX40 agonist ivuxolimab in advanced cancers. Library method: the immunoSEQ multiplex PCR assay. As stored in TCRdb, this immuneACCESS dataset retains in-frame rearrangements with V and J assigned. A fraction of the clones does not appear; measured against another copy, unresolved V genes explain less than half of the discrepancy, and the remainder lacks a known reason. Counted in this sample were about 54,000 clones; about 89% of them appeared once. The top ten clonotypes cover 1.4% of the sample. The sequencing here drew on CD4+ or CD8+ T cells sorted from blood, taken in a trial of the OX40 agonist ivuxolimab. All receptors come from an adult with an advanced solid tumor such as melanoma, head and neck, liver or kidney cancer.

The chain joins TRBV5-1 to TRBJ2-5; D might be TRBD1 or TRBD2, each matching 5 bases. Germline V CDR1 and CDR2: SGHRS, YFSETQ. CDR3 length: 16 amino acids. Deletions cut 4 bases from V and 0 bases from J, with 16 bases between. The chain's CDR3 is CASSPPSREYQETQYF. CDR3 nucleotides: TGCGCCAGCAGCCCCCCCTCCAGGGAGTACCAAGAGACCCAGTACTTC. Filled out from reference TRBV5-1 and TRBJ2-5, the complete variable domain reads KAGVTQTPRYLIKTRGQQVTLSCSPISGHRSVSWYQQTPGQGLQFLFEYFSETQRNKGNFPGRFSGRQFSNSRSEMNVSTLELGDSALYLCASSPPSREYQETQYFGPGTRLLVL.

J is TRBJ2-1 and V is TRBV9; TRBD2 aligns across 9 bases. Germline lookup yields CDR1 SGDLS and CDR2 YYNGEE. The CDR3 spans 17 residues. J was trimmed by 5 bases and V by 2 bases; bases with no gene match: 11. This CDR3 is CASSVDSRLAVHNEQFF. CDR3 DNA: TGTGCCAGCAGCGTCGATTCAAGACTAGCGGTCCACAATGAGCAGTTCTTC.

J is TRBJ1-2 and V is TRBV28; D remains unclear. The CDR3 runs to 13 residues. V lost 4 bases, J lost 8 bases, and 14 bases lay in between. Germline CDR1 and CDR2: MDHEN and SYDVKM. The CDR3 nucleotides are TGTGCCAGCAGTTCTAACCGTCTCGGGGGCTACACCTTC. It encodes CASSSNRLGGYTF.